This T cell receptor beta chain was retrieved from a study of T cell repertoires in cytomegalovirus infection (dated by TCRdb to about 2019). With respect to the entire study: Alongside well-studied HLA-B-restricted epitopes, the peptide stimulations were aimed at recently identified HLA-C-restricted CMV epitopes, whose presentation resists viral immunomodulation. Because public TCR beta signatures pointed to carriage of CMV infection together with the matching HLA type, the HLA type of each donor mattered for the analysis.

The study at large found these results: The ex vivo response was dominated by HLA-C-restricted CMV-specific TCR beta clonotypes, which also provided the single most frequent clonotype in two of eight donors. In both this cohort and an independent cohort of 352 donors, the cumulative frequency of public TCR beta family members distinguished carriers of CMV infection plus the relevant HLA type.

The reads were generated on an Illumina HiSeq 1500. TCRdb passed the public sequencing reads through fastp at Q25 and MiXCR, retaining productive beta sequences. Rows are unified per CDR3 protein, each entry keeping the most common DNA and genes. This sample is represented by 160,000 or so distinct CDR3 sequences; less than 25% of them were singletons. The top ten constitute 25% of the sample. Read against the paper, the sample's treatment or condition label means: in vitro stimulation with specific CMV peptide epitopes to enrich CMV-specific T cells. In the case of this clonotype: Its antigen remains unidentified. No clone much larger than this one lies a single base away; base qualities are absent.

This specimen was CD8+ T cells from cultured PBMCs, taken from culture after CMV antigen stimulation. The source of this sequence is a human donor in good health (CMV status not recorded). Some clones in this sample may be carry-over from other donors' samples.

The CDR3 region reads CASSLPIKRTSGVLTGELFF. The DNA is as follows: TGTGCCAGCAGCTTACCCATTAAGAGGACTAGCGGGGTCCTCACCGGGGAGCTGTTTTTT. In this chain, TRBV7-8 is recombined with TRBJ2-2, with 12 bases aligning to TRBD2. The germline V gene supplies CDR1 SGHVS and CDR2 FQNEAQ. Measured from the cysteine to the phenylalanine, the CDR3 is 20 residues long. Only the CDR3 part of the read is kept: 60 bases, read in frame from the first base. V and J are trimmed by 2 bases and 4 bases, and the gene matches miss 14 bases of the junction.